The clone carrying this TCR beta chain was found a few times. What it binds is unknown. Sample treatment: treatment-naive control, cytoreductive nephrectomy. This renal cell carcinoma was of the clear cell type. Control tumors came from several females and fewer than twelve males, aged roughly 35 to 90. Germline assignment: CDR1 KGHSH and CDR2 LQKENI. Trimming stripped 2 bases from V and 5 bases from J, with 18 bases between. There are 16 residues in the CDR3. This record comes from a study of radiation and T cells in renal cell carcinoma. The protocol was immunoSEQ multiplex PCR, while the TCRdb copy is restricted to in-frame clones and leaves out a portion. The top ten clones hold about 14% of a sample with fewer than 10,000 clones, roughly 67% of them seen once. Study-wide results and limits: In nephrectomy-only tumors, top 100 clonotypes averaged around 40%, versus around 54% irradiated. Sampling covered only approximately 1 g of each tumor.

The clonotype comes from a man in his sixties with renal cell carcinoma. V gene TRBV18 combines with J gene TRBJ1-1; D call uncertain. Source: tumor tissue, taken from a patient whose treatment was nephrectomy without radiotherapy. CDR3 DNA: TGTGCCAGCTCACCAACAGTATCATCACTCGGGACTGAAGCTTTCTTT. Encoded protein: CASSPTVSSLGTEAFF.